This T cell receptor (beta chain) comes out of a study of T-cell memory formation after mild COVID-19. CDR3 length equals 15 residues. V lost 1 base and J lost 7, with 17 bases in between. The germline V gene encodes CDR1 SGHVS and CDR2 FQNEAQ. Constant-segment primers were used for 5'RACE, and the resulting TCR alpha and TCR beta cDNA libraries carried sample barcodes and UMIs. MiXCR was run by TCRdb on the 5' RACE reads, yielding one entry per CDR3 protein. The data show hundreds of thousands of distinct CDR3 sequences, roughly 18% seen once. Sequences were obtained from PBMCs or a T cell subset sorted from them (not recorded which). The sequence was obtained from an adult woman who had mild COVID-19 (a few samples of this study predate the infection). Cell type and time point are not known. The V call is TRBV7-8, the J call TRBJ2-7; D remains unclear. CDR3 bases: TGTGCCAGCAGCTTAGTGGGCAGGTTCCTTGGGGAGCAGTACTTC. Translated, it gives CASSLVGRFLGEQYF.